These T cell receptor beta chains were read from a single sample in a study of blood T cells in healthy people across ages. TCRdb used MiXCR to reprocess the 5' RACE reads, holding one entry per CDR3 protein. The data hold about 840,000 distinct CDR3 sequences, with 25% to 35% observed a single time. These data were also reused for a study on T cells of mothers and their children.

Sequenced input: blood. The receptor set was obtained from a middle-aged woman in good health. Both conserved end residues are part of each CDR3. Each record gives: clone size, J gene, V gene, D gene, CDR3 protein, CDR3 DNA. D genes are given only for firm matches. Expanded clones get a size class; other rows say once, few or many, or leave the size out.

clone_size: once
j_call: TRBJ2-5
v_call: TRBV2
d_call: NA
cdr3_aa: CASKVGMTSETQYF
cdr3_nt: TGTGCCAGCAAAGTTGGGATGACCTCAGAGACCCAGTACTTC

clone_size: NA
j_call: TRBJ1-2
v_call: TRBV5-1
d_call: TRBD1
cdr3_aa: CASRPTGTGGSGGYTF
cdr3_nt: TGCGCCAGCAGACCCACCGGGACAGGGGGCTCAGGTGGCTACACCTTC

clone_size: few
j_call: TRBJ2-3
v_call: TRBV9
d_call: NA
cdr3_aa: CASSVALDRTDTQYF
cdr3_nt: TGTGCCAGCAGCGTAGCACTAGACAGGACAGATACGCAGTATTTT

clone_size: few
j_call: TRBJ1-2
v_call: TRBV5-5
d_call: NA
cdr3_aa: CASSLGSGSYGYTF
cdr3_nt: TGTGCCAGCAGCTTGGGTTCGGGGAGCTATGGCTACACCTTC

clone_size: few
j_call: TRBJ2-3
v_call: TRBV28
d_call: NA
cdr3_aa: CASSISASDTQYF
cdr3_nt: TGTGCCAGCAGTATCTCCGCTTCAGATACGCAGTATTTT

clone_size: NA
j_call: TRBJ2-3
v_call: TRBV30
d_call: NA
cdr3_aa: CAWSGLAGTDTQYF
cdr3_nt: TGTGCCTGGAGCGGACTGGCCGGGACAGATACGCAGTATTTT

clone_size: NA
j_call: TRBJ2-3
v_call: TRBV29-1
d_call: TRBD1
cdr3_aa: CSVGVGTGWLTDTQYF
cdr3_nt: TGCAGCGTTGGGGTGGGGACAGGGTGGCTCACAGATACGCAGTATTTT

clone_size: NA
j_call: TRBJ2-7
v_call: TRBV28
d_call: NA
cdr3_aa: CASGREQYF
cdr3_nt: TGTGCCAGCGGTCGCGAGCAGTACTTC

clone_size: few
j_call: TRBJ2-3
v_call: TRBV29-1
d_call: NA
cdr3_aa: CSVEVGLPGDTQYF
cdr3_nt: TGCAGCGTTGAAGTGGGCCTCCCCGGGGATACGCAGTATTTT

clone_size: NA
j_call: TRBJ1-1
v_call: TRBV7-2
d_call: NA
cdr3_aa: CASSIGTAMNTEAFF
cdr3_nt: TGTGCCAGCAGCATTGGGACGGCCATGAACACTGAAGCTTTCTTT

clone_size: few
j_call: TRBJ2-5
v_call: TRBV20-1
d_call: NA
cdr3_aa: CSATFPQGRAETQYF
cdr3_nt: TGCAGTGCTACCTTCCCGCAGGGAAGGGCAGAGACCCAGTACTTC

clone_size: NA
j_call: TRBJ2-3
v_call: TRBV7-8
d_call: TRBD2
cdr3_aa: CASSSRGGRRDTQYF
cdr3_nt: TGTGCCAGCAGCTCGCGGGGGGGCCGGAGAGATACGCAGTATTTT

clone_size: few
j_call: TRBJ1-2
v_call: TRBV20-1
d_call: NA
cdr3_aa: CSAGTGYTF
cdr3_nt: TGCAGTGCTGGAACGGGCTACACCTTC

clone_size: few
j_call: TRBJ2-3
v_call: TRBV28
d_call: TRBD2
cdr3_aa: CASRFRLAGGWDTQYF
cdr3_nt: TGTGCCAGCAGATTTAGACTAGCGGGGGGCTGGGATACGCAGTATTTT

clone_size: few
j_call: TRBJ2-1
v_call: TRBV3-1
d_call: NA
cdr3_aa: CASSQVGPRQSYSYNEQFF
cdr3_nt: TGTGCCAGCAGCCAAGTGGGGCCCAGACAGAGCTACTCCTACAATGAGCAGTTCTTC

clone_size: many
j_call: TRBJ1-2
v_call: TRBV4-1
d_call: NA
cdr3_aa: CASSQRGSDNYGYTF
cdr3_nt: TGCGCCAGCAGCCAAAGGGGCAGCGATAACTATGGCTACACCTTC

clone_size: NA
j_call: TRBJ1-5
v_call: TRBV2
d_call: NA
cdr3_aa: CASSDGGSNQPQHF
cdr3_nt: TGTGCCAGCAGTGATGGTGGGTCCAATCAGCCCCAGCATTTT

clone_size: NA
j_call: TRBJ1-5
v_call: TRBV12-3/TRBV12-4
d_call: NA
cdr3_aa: CASHKGSNQPQHF
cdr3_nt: TGTGCCAGTCATAAGGGTAGCAATCAGCCCCAGCATTTT

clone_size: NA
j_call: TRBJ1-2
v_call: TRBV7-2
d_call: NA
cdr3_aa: CASSLPAPAYGYTF
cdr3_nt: TGTGCCAGCAGCCTCCCGGCCCCAGCCTATGGCTACACCTTC

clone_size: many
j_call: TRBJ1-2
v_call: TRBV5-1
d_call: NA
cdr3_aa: CASSLGDSYYYGYTF
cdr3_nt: TGCGCCAGCAGCTTGGGCGACAGCTACTATTATGGCTACACCTTC

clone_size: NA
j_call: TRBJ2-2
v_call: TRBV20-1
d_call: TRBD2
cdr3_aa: CSATEGLAAGELFF
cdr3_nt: TGCAGTGCTACCGAGGGACTAGCGGCCGGGGAGCTGTTTTTT

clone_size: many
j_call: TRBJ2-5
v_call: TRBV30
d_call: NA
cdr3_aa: CAWSAQGSQETQYF
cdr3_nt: TGTGCCTGGAGTGCTCAGGGTTCTCAAGAGACCCAGTACTTC

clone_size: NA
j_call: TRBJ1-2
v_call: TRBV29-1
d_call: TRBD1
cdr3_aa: CSVGETGGDYGYTF
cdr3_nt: TGCAGCGTTGGTGAGACAGGGGGGGACTATGGCTACACCTTC

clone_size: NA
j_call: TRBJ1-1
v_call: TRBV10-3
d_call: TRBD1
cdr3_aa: CAIGQGENTETFF
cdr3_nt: TGTGCCATCGGACAGGGGGAGAACACTGAGACTTTCTTT

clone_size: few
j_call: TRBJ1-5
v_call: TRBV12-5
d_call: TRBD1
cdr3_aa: CASATGTGLQPQHF
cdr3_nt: TGTGCTAGTGCGACCGGGACAGGGTTACAGCCCCAGCATTTT

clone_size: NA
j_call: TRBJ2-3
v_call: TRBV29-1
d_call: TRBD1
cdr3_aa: CSTADRGLGDTQYF
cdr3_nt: TGCAGCACCGCGGACAGGGGGCTCGGAGATACGCAGTATTTT

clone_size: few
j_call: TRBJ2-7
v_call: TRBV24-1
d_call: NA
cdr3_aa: CATSDPTNTYEQYF
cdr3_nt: TGTGCCACCAGTGACCCGACAAATACCTACGAGCAGTACTTC

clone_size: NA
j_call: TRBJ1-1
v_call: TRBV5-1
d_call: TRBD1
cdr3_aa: CASSSGTGGSMNTEAFF
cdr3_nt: TGCGCCAGCAGCTCCGGGACAGGGGGCTCCATGAACACTGAAGCTTTCTTT

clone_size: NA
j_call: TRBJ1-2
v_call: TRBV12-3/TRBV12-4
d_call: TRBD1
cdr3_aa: CASSFEISGGAGRYTF
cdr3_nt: TGTGCCAGCAGTTTCGAAATTTCAGGGGGCGCAGGTCGCTACACCTTC

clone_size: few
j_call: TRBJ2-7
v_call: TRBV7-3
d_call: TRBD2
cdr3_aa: CAGSSSGGAGEQYF
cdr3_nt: TGTGCCGGCAGCTCAAGCGGGGGGGCCGGTGAGCAGTACTTC

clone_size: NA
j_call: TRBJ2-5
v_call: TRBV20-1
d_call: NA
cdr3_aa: CSARDRVETQYF
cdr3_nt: TGCAGTGCTAGAGACAGGGTCGAGACCCAGTACTTC

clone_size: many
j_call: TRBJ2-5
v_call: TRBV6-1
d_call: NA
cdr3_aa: CASSDTGRRETQYF
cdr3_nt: TGTGCCAGCAGTGATACAGGGCGCCGGGAGACCCAGTACTTC

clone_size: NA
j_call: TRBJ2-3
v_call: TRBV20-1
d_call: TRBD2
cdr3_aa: CSAPSGGAVSADTQYF
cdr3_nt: TGCAGTGCTCCTAGCGGGGGGGCCGTTTCCGCAGATACGCAGTATTTT

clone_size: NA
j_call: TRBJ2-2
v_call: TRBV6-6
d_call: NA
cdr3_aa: CASSYGGRVSGELFF
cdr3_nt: TGTGCCAGCAGTTACGGGGGGCGCGTATCCGGGGAGCTGTTTTTT

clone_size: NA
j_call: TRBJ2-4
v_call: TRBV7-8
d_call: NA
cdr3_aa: CASSLEAYNEQYF
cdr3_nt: TGTGCCAGCAGCTTAGAGGCTTACAATGAGCAGTACTTC

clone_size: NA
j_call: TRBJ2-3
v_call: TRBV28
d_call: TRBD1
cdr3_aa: CASNTNRGTDTQYF
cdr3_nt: TGTGCCAGCAATACGAACAGGGGAACAGATACGCAGTATTTT

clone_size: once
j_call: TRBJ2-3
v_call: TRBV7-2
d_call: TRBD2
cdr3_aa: CASEVGGLTDTQYF
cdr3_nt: TGTGCCAGCGAGGTGGGAGGGTTGACAGATACGCAGTATTTT

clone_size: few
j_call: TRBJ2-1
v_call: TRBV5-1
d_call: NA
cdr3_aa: CASSLEGYDEQFF
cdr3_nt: TGCGCCAGCAGCTTGGAGGGATACGATGAGCAGTTCTTC

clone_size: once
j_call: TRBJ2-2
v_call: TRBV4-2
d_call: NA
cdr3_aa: CASSQEEKWGNTGELFF
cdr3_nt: TGTGCCAGCAGCCAAGAGGAGAAGTGGGGGAACACCGGGGAGCTGTTTTTT

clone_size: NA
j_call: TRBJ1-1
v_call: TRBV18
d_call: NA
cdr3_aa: CASSPPLASRGLNTEAFF
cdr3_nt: TGTGCCAGCTCACCACCATTAGCGAGTCGGGGATTGAACACTGAAGCTTTCTTT

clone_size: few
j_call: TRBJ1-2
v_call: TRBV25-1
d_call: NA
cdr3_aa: CASSEYGRANYGYTF
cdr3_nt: TGTGCCAGCAGTGAATATGGCAGGGCTAACTATGGCTACACCTTC